The present TCR beta chain was sequenced within a study of T cells in Graves' hyperthyroidism and ophthalmopathy. At least ten counts were recorded for this clonotype. Investigators excluded patients with uncontrolled infection, other autoimmune disease, pregnancy or lactation. RNA transcripts served as the template for amplifying TCR beta CDR3 regions. With the HTBI primer set, the TCR CDR3 went through a first round of RT-PCR. From the multiplex PCR reads, TCRdb called clonotypes with MiXCR, one entry per CDR3 protein. The sample records fewer than 400,000 distinct CDR3 sequences, more than 12% being singletons. Germline V CDR1 and CDR2: DFQATT, SNEGSKA (reference sequence). This CDR3 comprises 16 residues. V lost 7 bases and J lost 4; bases outside the gene matches: 11.

Sample: blood. V and J are TRBV20-1 and TRBJ2-1; 12 nucleotides agree with TRBD2. This sequence originates from a middle-aged man with Graves' ophthalmopathy. The CDR3 region has the DNA TGCAGTGAAGAAGCTTCCGGACTAGCGGGGTACAATGAGCAGTTCTTC. Its translation is CSEEASGLAGYNEQFF.